This paragraph reports one TCR beta chain. The target of this receptor is not known. Base quality data are lacking; no much larger clone is found one base away. This sample is part of a study of cytomegalovirus exposure and HLA in healthy donors (dated by TCRdb to the late 2010s). With regard to the full study: A later analysis indicated that the roughly 120 validation repertoires were generated on the platform also employed for the approximately 700 repertoires of the first cohort. The study combined high-throughput TCR immunosequencing, statistical association of individual TCRs with disease status, and machine learning to predict cytomegalovirus infection status. In addition to the first cohort of approximately 650 subjects, a separate validation cohort of 120 different subjects was used. The study aimed to test whether cataloging public T cell receptors could reveal signatures of past pathogen exposure. Beyond this particular receptor, the publication reports: Across donors, most TCR sequences were observed very rarely, whereas some public TCRs were present in many individuals. The authors suggested that the approach could potentially be extended to other disease states and immunological phenotypes. The classifier was reported to diagnose cytomegalovirus status with high specificity and sensitivity in both the original cohort and the validation cohort. In the study, some 180 TCR beta chains were listed as associated with cytomegalovirus. In vitro tests confirmed that three of the cytomegalovirus-associated TCR beta chains recognize cytomegalovirus antigens. The validation cohort had no HLA typing available for a later analysis, so co-occurrence within that cohort was assessed over all 130 or so repertoires. Subsequent analysis determined that TCRs grouped into clusters in the first cohort also showed a tendency toward co-occurrence across the 120 or so validation repertoires, and 94% of cluster scores exceeded 0.

Separate from the approximately 690-subject first cohort, the validation cohort of 120 subjects was the group to which the donors belonged. Its CDR3 holds 14 amino acids, cysteine through phenylalanine. The DNA shown is the 42-base CDR3, in frame from base 1. CDR1 MDHEN and CDR2 SYDVKM were looked up in the germline V gene. The V end loses 7 bases and the J end loses 8 bases, and a stretch of 20 bases separates them. Library preparation was by the immunoSEQ multiplex PCR assay. As for the authors' bioinformatics: To diagnose cytomegalovirus status from the catalog of TCR beta chain sequences, a statistical classification framework was built. Here the immuneACCESS table is served through TCRdb, limited to in-frame sequences with V and J called. Missing clones are a known gap in these copies; in checked studies unresolved V genes cover under half, and the rest lacks a known reason. D and trimming were read from the DNA, whereas the V and J calls and clone size are those reported in that table. Recorded for this sample are 90,000 or so clones; around 85% of them occurred a single time. 20% of the sample rests with the top ten.

The clonotype was recovered from a man younger than 30 in good health and CMV-seropositive. The sequence is built from TRBV28 and TRBJ1-2; TRBD1 could be the D gene, as 5 bases match. Sequenced material: PBMCs. The bases read TGTGCCAGCACGGAGGGGCGAGGGAAAGACGGCTACACCTTC. Translation gives CASTEGRGKDGYTF.